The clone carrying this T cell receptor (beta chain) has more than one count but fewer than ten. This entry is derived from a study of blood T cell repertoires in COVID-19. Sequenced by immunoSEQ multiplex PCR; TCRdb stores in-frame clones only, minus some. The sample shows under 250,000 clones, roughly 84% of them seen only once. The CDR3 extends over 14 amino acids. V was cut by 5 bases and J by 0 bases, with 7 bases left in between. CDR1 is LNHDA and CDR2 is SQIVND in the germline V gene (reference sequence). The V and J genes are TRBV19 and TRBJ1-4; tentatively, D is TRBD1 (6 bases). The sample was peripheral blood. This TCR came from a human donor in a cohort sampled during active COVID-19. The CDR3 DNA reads TGTGCCAGTAGTGGGACATCAACTAATGAAAAACTGTTTTTT. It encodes CASSGTSTNEKLFF.